Shown below are 9 T cell receptor beta chains from a single sample sequenced in a study of CD8+ T cells in alopecia areata. As to treatment: oral pan-JAK inhibitor, 5-10 mg twice daily. RNA was extracted and reverse transcribed into cDNA as the sequencing template. The assay was immunoSEQ multiplex PCR, and TCRdb's table has in-frame clones only and misses some. The table has roughly 140,000 clones, 65% to 90% seen once. The material was CD8+ T cells sorted from blood, obtained at week 4, from a patient treated with tofacitinib. These receptors came from a human donor with alopecia areata.

The chain recombines TRBV6-5 with TRBJ1-1; TRBD1 aligns across 8 bases. V was pared by 0 bases and J by 5 bases, with 5 bases of the junction left unmatched. Germline V gene sequence: CDR1 MNHEY, CDR2 SVGAGI. CDR3 length equals 15 residues. The CDR3: CASSYSRDRRTEAFF. The CDR3 nucleotides are TGTGCCAGCAGTTACTCTAGGGACAGGCGGACTGAAGCTTTCTTT.

In DNA form, the CDR3 reads TGTGCCAGCAGCGGGACTAGCGGGGGTTGGTCTTCCCATGAGCAGTTCTTC. It yields the protein CASSGTSGGWSSHEQFF. The chain joins TRBV9 to TRBJ2-1; 13 positions agree with TRBD2. V trimming: 3 bases; J trimming: 8 bases; junction bases outside the gene matches: 11. The germline CDR1 and CDR2 sequences are SGDLS and YYNGEE. The CDR3 has 17 residues. The full variable domain, completed using reference TRBV9 and TRBJ2-1, is DSGVTQTPKHLITATGQRVTLRCSPRSGDLSVYWYQQSLDQGLQFLIQYYNGEERAKGNILERFSAQQFPDLHSELNLSSLELGDSALYFCASSGTSGGWSSHEQFFGPGTRLTVL.

J is TRBJ2-1 and V is TRBV30; 8 bases align to TRBD2. The CDR3 length is 12 residues. V was pared by 8 bases and J by 6 bases, with 6 bases of the junction left unmatched. Germline values: CDR1 GTSNPN, CDR2 SVGIG (reference sequence). The CDR3 bases are TGTGCCCGGGGGCTAGCGGGCAATGAGCAGTTCTTC. Its translation: CARGLAGNEQFF. The full variable domain, its missing parts supplied by reference TRBV30 and TRBJ2-1, is SQTIHQWPATLVQPVGSPLSLECTVEGTSNPNLYWYRQAAGRGLQLLFYSVGIGQISSEVPQNLSASRPQDRQFILSSKKLLLSDSGFYLCARGLAGNEQFFGPGTRLTVL.

This clone has just one count. The gene calls are TRBV29-1 and TRBJ1-1, with 7 bases matching TRBD1. CDR3 length: 12 amino acids. The germline gives CDR1 SQVTM, CDR2 ANQGSEA. The V segment lost 7 bases and the J segment 6 bases; nucleotides outside the gene matches: 8. This CDR3 is CSATGDRAEAFF. CDR3 in DNA: TGCAGCGCTACAGGGGACCGTGCTGAAGCTTTCTTT.

This clone appeared a single time. This sequence joins TRBV5-4 and TRBJ2-3; possible D gene TRBD2, 6 bases. CDR3 length equals 14 residues. Trimming left V 3 bases short and J 2 bases short, with 10 bases between. The germline CDR1 and CDR2 sequences are SGHNT and YYREEE (reference sequence). CDR3 residues: CASSSGLYTDTQYF. Here the CDR3 DNA reads TGTGCCAGCAGCTCGGGACTCTACACAGATACGCAGTATTTT.

The rearrangement links TRBV4-1 to TRBJ1-6, with a tentative D call TRBD1 (6 bases). The CDR3 extends over 16 amino acids. Trimming took off 3 bases at V and 3 bases at J, with 12 bases between the two ends. CDR1 is MGHRA and CDR2 is YSYEKL in the germline V gene. CDR3 protein: CASSQETGDYNSPLHF. The CDR3 bases are TGCGCCAGCAGCCAGGAGACAGGAGACTATAATTCACCCCTCCACTTT.

This clone has a handful of counts. This chain joins TRBV4-3 and TRBJ2-3; 11 nucleotides line up with TRBD2. Per germline, CDR1 LGHNA and CDR2 YSLEER. The CDR3 spans 17 residues. V was pared by 0 bases and J by 2 bases, with 4 bases of the junction left unmatched. CDR3 loop: CASSQELAGVNTDTQYF. CDR3 bases: TGCGCCAGCAGCCAAGAACTAGCGGGGGTAAACACAGATACGCAGTATTTT.

V usage is TRBV7-9 and J usage is TRBJ1-1; D remains unclear. The CDR3 is 14 residues long. Germline-derived CDR1 and CDR2 are SEHNR and FQNEAQ (reference sequence). The V gene lost 8 bases and the J gene lost 2 bases, with 15 bases spanning the gap. CDR3 protein: CASSSFTENTEAFF. CDR3 bases: TGTGCCAGCTCTTCTTTCACGGAAAACACTGAAGCTTTCTTT.

The chain uses TRBV4-3 and TRBJ2-7, with D possibly TRBD1 on 5 matching bases. Germline V gives CDR1 LGHNA, CDR2 YSLEER. Trimming took off 0 bases at V and 2 bases at J, with 14 bases between the two ends. The CDR3 has 16 amino acids. CDR3 in DNA: TGCGCCAGCAGCCAAGAGGTTGGAACAGGAACCTACGAGCAGTACTTC. As protein: CASSQEVGTGTYEQYF.